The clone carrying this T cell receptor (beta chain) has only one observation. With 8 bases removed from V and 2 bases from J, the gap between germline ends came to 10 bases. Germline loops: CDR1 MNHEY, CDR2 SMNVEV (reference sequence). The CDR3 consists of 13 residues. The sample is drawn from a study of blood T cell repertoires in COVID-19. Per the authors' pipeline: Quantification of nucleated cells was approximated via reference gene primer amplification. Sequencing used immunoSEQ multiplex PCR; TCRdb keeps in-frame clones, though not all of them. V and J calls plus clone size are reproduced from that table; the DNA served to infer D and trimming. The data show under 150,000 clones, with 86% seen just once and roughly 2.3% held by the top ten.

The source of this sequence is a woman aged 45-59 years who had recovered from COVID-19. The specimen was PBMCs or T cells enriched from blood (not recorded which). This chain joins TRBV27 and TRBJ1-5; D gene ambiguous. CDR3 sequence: CASGTSGNQPQHF. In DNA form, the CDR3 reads TGTGCCAGCGGCACAAGCGGCAATCAGCCCCAGCATTTT.